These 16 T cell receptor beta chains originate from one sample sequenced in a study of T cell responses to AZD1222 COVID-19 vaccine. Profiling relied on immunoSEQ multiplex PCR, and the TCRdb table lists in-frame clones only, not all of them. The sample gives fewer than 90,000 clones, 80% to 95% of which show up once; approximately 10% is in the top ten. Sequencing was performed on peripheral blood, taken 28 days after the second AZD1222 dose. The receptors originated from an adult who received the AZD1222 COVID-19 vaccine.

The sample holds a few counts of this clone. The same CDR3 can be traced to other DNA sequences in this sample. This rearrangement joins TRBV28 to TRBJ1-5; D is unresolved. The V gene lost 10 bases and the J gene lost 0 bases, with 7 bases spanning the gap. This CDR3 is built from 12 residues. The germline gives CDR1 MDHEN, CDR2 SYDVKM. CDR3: CATSYSNQPQHF. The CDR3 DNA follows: TGTGCCACATCTTATAGCAATCAGCCCCAGCATTTT.

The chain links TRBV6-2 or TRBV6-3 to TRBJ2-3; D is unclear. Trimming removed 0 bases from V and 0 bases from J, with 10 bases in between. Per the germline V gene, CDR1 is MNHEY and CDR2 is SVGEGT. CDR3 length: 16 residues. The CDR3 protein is CASSYSKIGSTDTQYF. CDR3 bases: TGTGCCAGCAGTTACTCGAAAATAGGGAGCACAGATACGCAGTATTTT.

The CDR3 reads CSRTLAYEQYF. In DNA form, the CDR3 reads TGCAGTCGAACGCTGGCCTACGAGCAGTACTTC. This chain uses TRBV20-1 with TRBJ2-7; D is ambiguous. CDR1 and CDR2 from the germline V gene are DFQATT and SNEGSKA (reference sequence). V lost 8 bases to trimming and J lost 2 bases, with 10 bases between them. This CDR3 contains 11 residues.

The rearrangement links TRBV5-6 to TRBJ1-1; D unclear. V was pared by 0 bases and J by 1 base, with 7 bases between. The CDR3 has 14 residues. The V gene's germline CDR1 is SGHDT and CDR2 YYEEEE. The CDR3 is CASSLGQANTEAFF. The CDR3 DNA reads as TGTGCCAGCAGCTTGGGCCAGGCGAACACTGAAGCTTTCTTT. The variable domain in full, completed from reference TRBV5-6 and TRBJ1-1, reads DAGVTQSPTHLIKTRGQQVTLRCSPKSGHDTVSWYQQALGQGPQFIFQYYEEEERQRGNFPDRFSGHQFPNYSSELNVNALLLGDSALYLCASSLGQANTEAFFGQGTRLTVV.

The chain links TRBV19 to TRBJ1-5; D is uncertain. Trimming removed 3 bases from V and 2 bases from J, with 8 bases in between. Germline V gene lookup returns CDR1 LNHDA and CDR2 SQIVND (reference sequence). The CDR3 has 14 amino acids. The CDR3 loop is CASSILYRNQPQHF. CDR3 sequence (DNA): TGTGCCAGTAGTATCCTCTATCGCAATCAGCCCCAGCATTTT.

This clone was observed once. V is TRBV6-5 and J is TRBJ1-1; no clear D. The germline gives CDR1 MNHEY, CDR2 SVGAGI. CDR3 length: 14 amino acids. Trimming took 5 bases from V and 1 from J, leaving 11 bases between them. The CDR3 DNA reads TGTGCCAGCAGTCCGCGGACCGGGAACACTGAAGCTTTCTTT. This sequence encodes CASSPRTGNTEAFF.

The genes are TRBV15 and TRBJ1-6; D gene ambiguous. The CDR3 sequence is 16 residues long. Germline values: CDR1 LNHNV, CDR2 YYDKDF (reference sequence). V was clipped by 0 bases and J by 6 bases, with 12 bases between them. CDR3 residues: CATSRDPKWGNSPLHF. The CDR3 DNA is TGTGCCACCAGCAGAGATCCGAAGTGGGGTAATTCACCCCTCCACTTT.

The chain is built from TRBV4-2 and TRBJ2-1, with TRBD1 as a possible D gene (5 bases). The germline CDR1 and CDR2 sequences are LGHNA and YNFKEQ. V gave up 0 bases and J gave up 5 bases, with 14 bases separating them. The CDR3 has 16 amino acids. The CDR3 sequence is CASSQEGPPLHNEQFF. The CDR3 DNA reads TGTGCCAGCAGCCAAGAGGGGCCTCCCCTTCACAATGAGCAGTTCTTC.

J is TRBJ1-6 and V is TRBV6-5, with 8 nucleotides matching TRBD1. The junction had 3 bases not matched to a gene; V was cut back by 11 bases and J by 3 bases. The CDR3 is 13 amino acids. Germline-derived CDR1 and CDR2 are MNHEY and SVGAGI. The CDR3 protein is CASGTGYNSPLHF. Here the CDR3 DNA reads TGTGCCTCGGGGACAGGCTATAATTCACCCCTCCACTTT.

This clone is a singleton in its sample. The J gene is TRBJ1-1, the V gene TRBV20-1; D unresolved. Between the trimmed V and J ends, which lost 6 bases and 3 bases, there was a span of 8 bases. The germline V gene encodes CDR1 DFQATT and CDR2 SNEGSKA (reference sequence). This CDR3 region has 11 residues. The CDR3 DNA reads TGCAGTGCCACCCACGACACTGAAGCTTTCTTT. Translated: CSATHDTEAFF.

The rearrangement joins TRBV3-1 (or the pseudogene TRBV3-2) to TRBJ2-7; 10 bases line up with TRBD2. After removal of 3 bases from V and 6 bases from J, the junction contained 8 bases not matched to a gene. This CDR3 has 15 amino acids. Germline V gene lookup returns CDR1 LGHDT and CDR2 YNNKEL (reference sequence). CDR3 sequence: CASSHRLAGSGEQYF. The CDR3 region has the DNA TGTGCCAGCAGCCATCGACTAGCGGGTAGCGGCGAGCAGTACTTC.

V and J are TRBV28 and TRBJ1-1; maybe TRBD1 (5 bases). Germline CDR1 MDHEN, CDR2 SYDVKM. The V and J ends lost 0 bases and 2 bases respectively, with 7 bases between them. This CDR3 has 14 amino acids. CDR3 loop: CASSLWGRNTEAFF. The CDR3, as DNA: TGTGCCAGCAGTTTATGGGGGCGAAACACTGAAGCTTTCTTT. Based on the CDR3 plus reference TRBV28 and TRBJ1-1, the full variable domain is DVKVTQSSRYLVKRTGEKVFLECVQDMDHENMFWYRQDPGLGLRLIYFSYDVKMKEKGDIPEGYSVSREKKERFSLILESASTNQTSMYLCASSLWGRNTEAFFGQGTRLTVV.

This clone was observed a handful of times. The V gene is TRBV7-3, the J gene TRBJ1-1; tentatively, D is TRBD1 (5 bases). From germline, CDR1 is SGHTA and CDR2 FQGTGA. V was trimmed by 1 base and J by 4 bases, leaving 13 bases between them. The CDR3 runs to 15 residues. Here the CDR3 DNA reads TGTGCCAGCAGCTTAAATGGGGGGGATCGCACTGAAGCTTTCTTT. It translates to CASSLNGGDRTEAFF. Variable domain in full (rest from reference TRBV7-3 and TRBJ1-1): GAGVSQTPSNKVTEKGKYVELRCDPISGHTALYWYRQSLGQGPEFLIYFQGTGAADDSGLPNDRFFAVRPEGSVSTLKIQRTERGDSAVYLCASSLNGGDRTEAFFGQGTRLTVV.

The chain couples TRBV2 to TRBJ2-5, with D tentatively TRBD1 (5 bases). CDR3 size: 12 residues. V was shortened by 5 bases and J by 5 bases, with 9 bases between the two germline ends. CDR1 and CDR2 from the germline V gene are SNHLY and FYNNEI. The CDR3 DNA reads TGTGCCAGCAGTCAGGGCCGGGAGACCCAGTACTTC. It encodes CASSQGRETQYF.

The CDR3 is CASSQGTNYGYTF. CDR3 DNA sequence: TGCGCCAGCAGTCAGGGGACCAACTATGGCTACACCTTC. The chain uses TRBV10-2 and TRBJ1-2, with D perhaps matching TRBD1 (6 bases). The V end was cut by 5 bases, the J end by 2 bases, with 9 bases between. The CDR3 runs to 13 residues. Looked up from germline, CDR1 is WSHSY and CDR2 is SAAADI.

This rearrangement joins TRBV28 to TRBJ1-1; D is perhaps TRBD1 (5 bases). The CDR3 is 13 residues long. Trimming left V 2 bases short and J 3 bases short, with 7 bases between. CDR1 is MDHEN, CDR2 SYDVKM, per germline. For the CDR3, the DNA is TGTGCCAGCAGTTTAGCAGGGTACACTGAAGCTTTCTTT. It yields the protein CASSLAGYTEAFF.